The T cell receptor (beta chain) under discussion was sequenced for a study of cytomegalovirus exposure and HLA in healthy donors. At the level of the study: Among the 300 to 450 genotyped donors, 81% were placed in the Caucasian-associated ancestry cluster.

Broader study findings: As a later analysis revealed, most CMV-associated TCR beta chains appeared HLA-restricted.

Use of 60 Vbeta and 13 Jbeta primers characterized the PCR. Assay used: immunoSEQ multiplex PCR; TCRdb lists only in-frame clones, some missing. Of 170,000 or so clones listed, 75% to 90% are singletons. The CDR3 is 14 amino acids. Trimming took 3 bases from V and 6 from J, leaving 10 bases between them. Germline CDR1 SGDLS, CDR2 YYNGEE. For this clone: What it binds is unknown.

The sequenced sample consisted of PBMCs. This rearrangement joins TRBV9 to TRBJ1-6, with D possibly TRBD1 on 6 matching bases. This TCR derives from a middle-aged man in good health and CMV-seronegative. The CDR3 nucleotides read TGTGCCAGCAGCGACAGGGTTAGTAATTCACCCCTCCACTTT. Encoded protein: CASSDRVSNSPLHF.